A single T cell receptor (beta chain) is shown here with its context. Its antigen is not yet known. Relative to the germline gene, one junction end is altered; a read error may explain this. This sample was included in a study of T cells in localized non-small cell lung cancer (TCRdb year 2020). The study in broad terms: Comparing tumors with uninvolved tumor-adjacent lungs, the study looked at the T cell repertoires of around 250 patients with early-stage NSCLC. The cohort consisted of approximately 240 treatment-naive NSCLC patients whose localized lung tumors had been resected. Of the NSCLC patients, around 130 were male and around 99 were female, and the mean age was approximately 66 years. On the study overall, not on this receptor specifically: Longer overall survival was associated with higher blood T cell density, whereas shorter survival was associated with higher adjacent-lung clonality. Multi-region tumor sequencing was not performed, so intratumor heterogeneity could not be excluded. Uninvolved tumor-adjacent lung showed the highest T cell clonality, higher than tumor, which suggests more focused antigenic responses in the uninvolved tumor-adjacent lung. A median of 57 of the top 100 tumor clones turned up in the paired uninvolved adjacent lung, and approximately 30 of those clones also ranked among the top 100 of that same adjacent lung. Because the study design was exploratory, TCR variables were selected using unadjusted p-values without false-discovery rate correction.

TCR beta CDR3 regions were sequenced from DNA using the immunoSEQ Assay. The authors' pipeline ran thus. To compute T cell density, TCR beta template counts were normalized to usable DNA, which was estimated by amplifying housekeeping genes. Richness was estimated using the preseqR package, with extrapolation to 400,000 templates for PBMC samples and to 120,000 templates for tissue samples. Clonality was taken to be one minus Pielou's evenness. Tissue-enriched TCRs were identified through differential abundance testing performed on productive amino-acid clonotypes, with a minimum total count of 5 and an alpha of 0.1. The Jaccard Index and the Morisita Overlap Index were used to measure how much the repertoires overlapped between compartments. GLIPH grouped TCR beta CDR3s together with public tetramer-defined viral CDR3s, and a viral motif had to include at least three viral sequences and also show V-gene enrichment. Not all clones reach the TCRdb copy of this immuneACCESS table, which keeps in-frame sequences only. Checked studies attribute under half of the gap to unresolved V genes and leave the rest unexplained. V and J calls plus clone size are reproduced from that table; the DNA served to infer D and trimming. The sample table lists 4,600 or so clones, over 25% of them with a count of one. About 4.3% of the sample is held by the ten biggest clonotypes.

The cysteine opens and the phenylalanine closes a CDR3 of 16 amino acids. The kept DNA is CDR3 alone, 48 bases in frame from the first base. From the germline V gene (reference sequence), CDR1 is SGHAT and CDR2 is FQDESV. At diagnosis, peripheral blood, uninvolved tumor-adjacent lung and tumor were collected and were preserved as a mix of fresh-frozen and FFPE material. The sample was lung tumor tissue, taken before any cancer treatment. The receptor chain draws on TRBV11-1 and TRBJ2-5, and 10 junctional nucleotides match TRBD2. The sequence was obtained from a man aged 40 to 70 with stage III squamous cell lung carcinoma. The CDR3 corresponds to CASSSLIAGGSETQYF. The sequenced DNA: TGTGCTAGCAGCTCGTTAATAGCGGGGGGCAGTGAGACCCAGTACTTC.